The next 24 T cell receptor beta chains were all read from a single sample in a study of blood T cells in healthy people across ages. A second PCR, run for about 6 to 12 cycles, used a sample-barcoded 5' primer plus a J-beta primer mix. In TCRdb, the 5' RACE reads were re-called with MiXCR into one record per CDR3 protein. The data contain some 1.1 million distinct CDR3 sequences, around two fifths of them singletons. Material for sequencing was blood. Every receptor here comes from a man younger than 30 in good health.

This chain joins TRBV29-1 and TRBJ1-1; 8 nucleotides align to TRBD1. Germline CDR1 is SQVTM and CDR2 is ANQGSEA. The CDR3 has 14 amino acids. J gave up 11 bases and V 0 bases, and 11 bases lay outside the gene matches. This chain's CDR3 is CSVEDGARGLWAFF. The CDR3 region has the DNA TGCAGCGTTGAAGACGGGGCCAGGGGGCTGTGGGCTTTCTTT.

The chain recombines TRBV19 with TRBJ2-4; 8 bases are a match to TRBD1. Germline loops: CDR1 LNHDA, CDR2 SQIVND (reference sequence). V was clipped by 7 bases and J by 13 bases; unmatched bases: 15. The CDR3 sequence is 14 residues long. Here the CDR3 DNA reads TGTGCCAGTATGGTGGCAGGGGGCTTGGGTGAGCAGTACTTC. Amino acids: CASMVAGGLGEQYF.

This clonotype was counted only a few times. CDR3 sequence reads: CSVVVPVPSPAGSYEQYF. In nucleotides, the CDR3 is TGCAGCGTTGTTGTTCCGGTCCCAAGCCCAGCTGGTTCCTACGAGCAGTACTTC. This chain uses TRBV29-1 with TRBJ2-7; D remains ambiguous. Germline V gene sequence: CDR1 SQVTM, CDR2 ANQGSEA. The ends were cut back, 4 bases at V and 1 base at J, with 26 bases in the middle. This CDR3 is 18 amino acids long.

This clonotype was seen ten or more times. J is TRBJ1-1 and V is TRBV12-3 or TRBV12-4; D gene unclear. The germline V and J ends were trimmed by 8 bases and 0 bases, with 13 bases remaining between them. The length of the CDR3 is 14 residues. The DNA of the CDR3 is TGTGCCAGCTCATCGACTGGAATGAACACTGAAGCTTTCTTT. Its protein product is CASSSTGMNTEAFF.

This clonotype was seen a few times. The CDR3 coding sequence is TGTGCCAGCAGCTTTCCTATTCCGGGACAGGGGTCGGATGAGCAGTTCTTC. It codes for CASSFPIPGQGSDEQFF. The chain links TRBV7-8 to TRBJ2-1, with 10 bases lining up with TRBD1. The CDR3 runs to 17 residues. V shed 3 bases and J 8 bases; nucleotides not matched to a gene: 13. Per germline, CDR1 SGHVS and CDR2 FQNEAQ.

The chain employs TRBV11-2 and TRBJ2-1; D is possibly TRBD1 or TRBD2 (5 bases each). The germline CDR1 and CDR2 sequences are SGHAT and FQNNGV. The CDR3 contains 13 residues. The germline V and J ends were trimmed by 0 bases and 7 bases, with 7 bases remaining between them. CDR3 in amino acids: CASSLDWGNEQFF. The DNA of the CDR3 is TGTGCCAGCAGCTTAGATTGGGGGAATGAGCAGTTCTTC.

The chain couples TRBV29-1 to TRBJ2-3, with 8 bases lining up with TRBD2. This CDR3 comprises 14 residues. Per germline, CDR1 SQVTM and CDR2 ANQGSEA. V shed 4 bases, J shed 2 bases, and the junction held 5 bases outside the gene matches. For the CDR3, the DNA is TGCAGCGTTGGGGAAGCGGGGGACACAGATACGCAGTATTTT. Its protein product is CSVGEAGDTDTQYF.

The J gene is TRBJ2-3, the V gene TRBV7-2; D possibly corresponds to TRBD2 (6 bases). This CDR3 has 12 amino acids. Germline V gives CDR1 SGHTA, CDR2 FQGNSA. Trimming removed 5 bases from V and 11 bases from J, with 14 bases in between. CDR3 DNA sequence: TGTGCCAGCAGCCAATCGGACTATATGCAGTATTTT. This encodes CASSQSDYMQYF. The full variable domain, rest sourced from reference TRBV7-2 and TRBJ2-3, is GAGVSQSPSNKVTEKGKDVELRCDPISGHTALYWYRQSLGQGLEFLIYFQGNSAPDKSGLPSDRFSAERTGGSVSTLTIQRTQQEDSAVYLCASSQSDYMQYFGPGTRLTVL.

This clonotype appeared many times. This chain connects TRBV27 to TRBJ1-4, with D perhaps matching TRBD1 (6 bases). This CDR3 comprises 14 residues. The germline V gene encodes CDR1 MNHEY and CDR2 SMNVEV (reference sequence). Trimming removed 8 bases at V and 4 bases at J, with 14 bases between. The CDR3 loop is CASGRQEHNEKLFF. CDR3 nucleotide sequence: TGTGCCAGCGGAAGACAGGAACATAATGAAAAACTGTTTTTT. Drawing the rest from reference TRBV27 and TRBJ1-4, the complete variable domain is EAQVTQNPRYLITVTGKKLTVTCSQNMNHEYMSWYRQDPGLGLRQIYYSMNVEVTDKGDVPEGYKVSRKEKRNFPLILESPSPNQTSLYFCASGRQEHNEKLFFGSGTQLSVL.

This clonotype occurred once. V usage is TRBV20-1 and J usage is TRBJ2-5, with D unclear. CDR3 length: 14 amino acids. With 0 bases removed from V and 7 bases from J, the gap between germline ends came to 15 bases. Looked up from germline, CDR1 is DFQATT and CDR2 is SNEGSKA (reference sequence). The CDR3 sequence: CSARDRYFVGTQYF. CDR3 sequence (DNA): TGCAGTGCTAGAGATCGCTATTTCGTGGGGACCCAGTACTTC.

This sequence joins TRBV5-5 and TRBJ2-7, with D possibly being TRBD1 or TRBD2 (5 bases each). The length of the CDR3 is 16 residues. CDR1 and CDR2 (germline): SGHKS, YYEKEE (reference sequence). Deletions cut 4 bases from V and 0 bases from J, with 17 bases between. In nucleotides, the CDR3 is TGTGCCAGCAGCCACTCCGGGACCATAATCTCCTACGAGCAGTACTTC. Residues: CASSHSGTIISYEQYF.

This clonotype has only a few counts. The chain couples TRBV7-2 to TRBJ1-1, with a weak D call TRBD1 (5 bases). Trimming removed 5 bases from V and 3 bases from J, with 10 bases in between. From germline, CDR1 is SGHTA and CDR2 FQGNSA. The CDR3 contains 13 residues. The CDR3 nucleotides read TGTGCCAGCAGCCCCCAGGGACACACTGAAGCTTTCTTT. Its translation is CASSPQGHTEAFF.

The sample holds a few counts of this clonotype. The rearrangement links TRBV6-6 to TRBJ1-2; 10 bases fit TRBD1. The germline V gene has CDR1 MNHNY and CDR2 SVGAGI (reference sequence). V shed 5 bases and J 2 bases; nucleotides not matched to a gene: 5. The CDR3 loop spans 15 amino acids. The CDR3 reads CASSLWDRGNYGYTF. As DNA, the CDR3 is TGTGCCAGCAGTCTCTGGGACAGGGGAAACTATGGCTACACCTTC.

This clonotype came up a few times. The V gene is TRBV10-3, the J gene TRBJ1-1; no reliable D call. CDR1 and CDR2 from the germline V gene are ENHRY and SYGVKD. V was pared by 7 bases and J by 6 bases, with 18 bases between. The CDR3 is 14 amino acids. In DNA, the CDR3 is TGTGCCATCAAACTTGAACCAGCGGCGGCTGAAGCTTTCTTT. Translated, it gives CAIKLEPAAAEAFF.

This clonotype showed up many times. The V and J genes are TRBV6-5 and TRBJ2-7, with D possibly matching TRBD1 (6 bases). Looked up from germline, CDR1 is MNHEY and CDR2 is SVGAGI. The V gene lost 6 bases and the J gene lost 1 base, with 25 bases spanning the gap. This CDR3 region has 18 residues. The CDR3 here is CASSLLDAVQGTSYEQYF. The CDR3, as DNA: TGTGCCAGCAGCTTACTCGACGCCGTTCAGGGGACATCCTACGAGCAGTACTTC.

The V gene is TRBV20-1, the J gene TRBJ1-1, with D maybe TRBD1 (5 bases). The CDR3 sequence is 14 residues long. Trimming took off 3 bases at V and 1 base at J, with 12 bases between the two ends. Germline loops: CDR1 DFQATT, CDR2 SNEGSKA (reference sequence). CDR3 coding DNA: TGCAGTGCTAGGGACAAATGGGGGAACACTGAAGCTTTCTTT. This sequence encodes CSARDKWGNTEAFF.

Written as DNA, the CDR3 is TGTGCCAGCAACCCGACGGGTCAGGGGTACTATGGCTACACCTTC. Protein: CASNPTGQGYYGYTF. The chain has TRBV6-2 or TRBV6-3 and TRBJ1-2; a possible D gene is TRBD1 (6 bases). With 7 bases removed from V and 3 bases from J, the gap between germline ends came to 18 bases. The CDR3 sequence is 15 residues long. The germline CDR1 and CDR2 sequences are MNHEY and SVGEGT.

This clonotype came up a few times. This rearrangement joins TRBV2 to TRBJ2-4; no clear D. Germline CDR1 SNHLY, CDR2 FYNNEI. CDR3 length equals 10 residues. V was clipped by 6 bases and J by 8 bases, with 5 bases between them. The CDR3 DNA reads TGTGCCAGCAGGGGGTACATTCAGTACTTC. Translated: CASRGYIQYF.

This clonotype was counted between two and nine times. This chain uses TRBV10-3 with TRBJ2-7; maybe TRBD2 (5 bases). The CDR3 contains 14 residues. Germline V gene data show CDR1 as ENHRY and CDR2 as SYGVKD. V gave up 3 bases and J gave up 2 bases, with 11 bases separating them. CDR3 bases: TGTGCCATCAGTGAAGCGGTCAGTACCTACGAGCAGTACTTC. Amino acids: CAISEAVSTYEQYF.

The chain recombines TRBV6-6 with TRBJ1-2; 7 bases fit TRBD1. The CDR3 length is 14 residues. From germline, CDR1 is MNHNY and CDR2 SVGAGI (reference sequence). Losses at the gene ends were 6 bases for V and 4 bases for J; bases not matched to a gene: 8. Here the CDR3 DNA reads TGTGCCAGCAGCAAAGACAGGGCGAGCTATGGCTACACCTTC. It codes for CASSKDRASYGYTF.

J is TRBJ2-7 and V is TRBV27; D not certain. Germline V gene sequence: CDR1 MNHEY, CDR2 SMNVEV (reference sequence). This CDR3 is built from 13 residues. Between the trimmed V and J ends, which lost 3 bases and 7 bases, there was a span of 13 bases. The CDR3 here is CASSLQEGNEQYF. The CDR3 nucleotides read TGTGCCAGCAGTTTGCAGGAAGGCAATGAGCAGTACTTC.

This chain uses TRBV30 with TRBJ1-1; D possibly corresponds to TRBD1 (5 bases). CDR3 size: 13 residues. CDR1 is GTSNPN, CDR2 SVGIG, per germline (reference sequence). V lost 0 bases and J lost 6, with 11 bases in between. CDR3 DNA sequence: TGTGCCTGGAGTGTGGGGGTCGGCGCTGAAGCTTTCTTT. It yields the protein CAWSVGVGAEAFF.

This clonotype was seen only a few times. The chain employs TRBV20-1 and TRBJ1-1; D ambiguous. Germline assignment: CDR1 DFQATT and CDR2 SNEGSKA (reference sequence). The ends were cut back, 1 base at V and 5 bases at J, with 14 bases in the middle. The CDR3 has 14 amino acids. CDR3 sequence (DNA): TGCAGTGCTAGAGCTGACCCTTCCGGGACTGAAGCTTTCTTT. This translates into CSARADPSGTEAFF.

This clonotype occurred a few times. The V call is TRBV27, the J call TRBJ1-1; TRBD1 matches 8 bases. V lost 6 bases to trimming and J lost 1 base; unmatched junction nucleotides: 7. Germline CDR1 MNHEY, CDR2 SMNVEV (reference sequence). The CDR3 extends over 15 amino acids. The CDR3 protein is CASRISGTGNTEAFF. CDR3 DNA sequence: TGTGCCAGCAGAATTTCCGGGACAGGGAACACTGAAGCTTTCTTT.